This T cell receptor (beta chain) originates from a study of T cell changes during pregnancy in multiple sclerosis. The CDR3 consists of 11 residues. CDR1 and CDR2 from the germline V gene are DFQATT and SNEGSKA (reference sequence). Trimming took 3 bases from V and 7 from J, leaving 9 bases between them. Here immunoSEQ multiplex PCR was the method, and the copy in TCRdb shows in-frame clones only, minus some. The sample carries under 45,000 clones, 90% to 95% recorded once. V is TRBV20-1 and J is TRBJ1-1; D uncertain. The starting material was CD4+ T cells from peripheral blood mononuclear cells, obtained after pregnancy. This receptor was obtained from a female donor with multiple sclerosis, enrolled in a pregnancy study. DNA of the CDR3: TGCAGTGCTAGGTTTAGAGGTGAAGCTTTCTTT. Translation gives CSARFRGEAFF.